Below, 3 T cell receptor beta chains from the same sample are listed, as sequenced in a study of cytomegalovirus exposure and HLA in healthy donors. Libraries were prepared by immunoSEQ multiplex PCR; TCRdb keeps only in-frame clonotypes and omits some of them. The sample holds over 150,000 clones, around 88% seen once. The specimen was PBMCs. The receptors were sampled from a man younger than 35 in good health and CMV-seropositive.

This clone was detected once. V usage is TRBV7-2 and J usage is TRBJ2-7; 7 bases are shared with TRBD1. The V and J ends lost 4 bases and 2 bases, in that order; junction bases with no gene match: 5. The CDR3 totals 14 residues. Germline V CDR1 and CDR2: SGHTA, FQGNSA. CDR3 DNA: TGTGCCAGCAGCTCGCAGGGGACAGCCTACGAGCAGTACTTC. It encodes CASSSQGTAYEQYF.

V is TRBV27 and J is TRBJ2-1; D might be TRBD2 (6 bases). Germline CDR1 reads MNHEY; CDR2 reads SMNVEV (reference sequence). Deletions cut 5 bases from V and 0 bases from J, with 14 bases between. The CDR3 runs to 16 residues. This CDR3 is CASSPPSGPSYNEQFF. The CDR3 bases are TGTGCCAGCAGTCCGCCAAGCGGGCCCTCCTACAATGAGCAGTTCTTC.

Here the CDR3 DNA reads TGTGCCAGCAGCCCGGCGGGGGGAACCGGGGAGCTGTTTTTT. Translation gives CASSPAGGTGELFF. This chain links TRBV9 with TRBJ2-2, with 8 bases aligning to TRBD2. After removal of 4 bases from V and 5 bases from J, the junction contained 4 bases not matched to a gene. The length of the CDR3 is 14 residues. Germline V gives CDR1 SGDLS, CDR2 YYNGEE.